One T cell receptor (beta chain) is described in this entry. This CDR3 region has 16 residues. The V end was cut by 4 bases, the J end by 4 bases, with 21 bases between. The germline CDR1 and CDR2 sequences are SGDLS and YYNGEE. Everyone who donated was a Caucasian adult who lived in Nashville, Tennessee. This record comes from a study of shared clonotypes between healthy human individuals. Study context: Plates per donor: three CD4 naive, three CD4 memory, two CD8 naive, one CD8 memory.

In the study's own analysis: ImmunoSEQ gave junction-only sequences without quality scores, so filtering differed. Produced via immunoSEQ multiplex PCR; TCRdb's table is partial and in-frame only. D and trimming come from the DNA, and the V and J calls and clone size come from that table. The profile shows some 2.3 million clones, 90% to 95% of them singletons. The clonotype was recovered from a man younger than 30 in good health. Some clones in this sample may be carry-over from other donors' samples. This chain uses TRBV9 with TRBJ2-7; D gene ambiguous. Sample: naive CD4+ T cells from PBMCs. The sample's subset: CD45RA+ positively selected. CDR3 DNA: TGTGCCAGCAGCCCCCAGTCCCCGTCGGCCACTTACGAGCAGTACTTC. Its protein product is CASSPQSPSATYEQYF.